Sequencing of this T cell receptor beta chain was carried out in a study of T cell responses to AZD1222 COVID-19 vaccine (dated by TCRdb to the early 2020s). With respect to the entire study: AZD1222 recipients with second doses at about 4 weeks or about 12 weeks were pooled, because spike-specific TCR depth and breadth did not differ between schedules. Trial participants were enrolled by age into subgroups of 18-55, 56-69 and 70-plus years, and around 150, 29 and 61 TCR-sequenced participants, respectively, were included in these subgroups. TCR sequencing covered more than 230 trial participants: some 210 given two doses of AZD1222 and 26 given two doses of MenACWY control vaccine. The investigation overall reported the following: Because no day 14 peak-response samples were available, the repertoires could be characterized only after the peak T cell response. In the small 56-69-year group, the increase in depth fell short of significance, most likely because of low power. The whole spike protein was spanned by vaccine-associated CD4 TCRs, and dominant responses were seen in regions 160-218 and 743-854. Nearly half of unique spike-specific TCRs reportedly recognized epitopes outside regions mutated in the B.1.351 and B.1.1.7 variants. A significant rise in spike-specific TCR breadth and depth was observed after two AZD1222 doses relative to day 0 and relative to MenACWY recipients. Conclusions about previously exposed vaccinees are limited because only five to seven AZD1222 recipients were SARS-CoV-2 seropositive at baseline. Participants were mostly white British, with more females than males. The authors suggested clonal diversity may have been underestimated.

This specimen's time point label, per the study, means: baseline before first vaccination. The vaccinee samples were drawn from two UK trials, COV001 and COV002, one of which was a single-blind randomized controlled phase 2/3 trial testing AZD1222 (ChAdOx1 nCoV-19) in healthy adults. Trial participant PBMC samples were collected at day 0 and day 28 after the second dose for TCRbeta chain sequencing. The CDR3 regions of human TCRbeta chains were analyzed by immunosequencing. The authors processed their data as follows. TCRs in the repertoires were matched against a reference library of SARS-CoV-2-specific TCRs that had been generated with the MIRA antigen-specificity platform. Breadth was defined as the fraction of unique TCRs that were SARS-CoV-2-associated. Depth was defined as the fraction of total T cells that were SARS-CoV-2-associated. Using the MIRA data, every spike-specific TCR was mapped to the spike region that the TCR reacted to and assigned to either a CD4 or a CD8 class. Log10-transformed breadth and depth values were compared by one-way ANOVA with Sidak's multiple comparisons tests. Imported from immuneACCESS, the table was reduced by TCRdb to in-frame sequences with V and J called. These copies leave out some clones; in studies compared against another copy, an unresolved V gene accounts for under half, and the cause of the remainder is not known. From that table come the V and J calls and clone size; the DNA was used to work out D and trimming. The table for this sample lists about 76,000 clones; roughly 90% of them were counted only once. The ten most abundant clones make up more than 4% of the sample.

Concerning this clone itself: Its target antigen remains unknown. No qualities accompany the bases; no much larger clone lies one base away.

CDR1 and CDR2, per the germline V gene, are SGHAT and FQNNGV. Measured from the cysteine to the phenylalanine, the CDR3 is 14 residues long. Left in the record is the CDR3 DNA by itself, 42 bases read in frame from the first base. The germline V and J ends show losses of 4 bases and 5 bases respectively, and no gene match explains 4 bases of the junction. The receptor was derived from an adult in good health. The sequences come from peripheral blood, collected on day 0 of AZD1222 vaccination. The rearrangement combines TRBV11-2 with TRBJ1-1, with 10 bases in between that match TRBD1. Here the CDR3 is given as CASSWGTGETEAFF. DNA sequence: TGTGCCAGCAGCTGGGGGACAGGGGAAACTGAAGCTTTCTTT.